Reported below is one T cell receptor beta chain. V lost 7 bases to trimming and J lost 1 base, with 13 bases between them. Germline CDR1 reads MNHEY; CDR2 reads SVGAGI. This CDR3 is 14 amino acids long. The sample is drawn from a study of control samples from healthy donors and cancer patients. Produced via immunoSEQ multiplex PCR; TCRdb's table is partial and in-frame only. Seen here are some 140,000 clones, roughly 92% observed once, and the top ten hold about 11%. The TCR sequence derives from a young man in good health. Sequences were obtained from blood. The chain is built from TRBV6-5 and TRBJ1-1; weak D call: TRBD1 (6 bases). The CDR3: CASTLGGSNTEAFF. CDR3 DNA sequence: TGTGCCAGCACCCTAGGGGGGTCGAACACTGAAGCTTTCTTT.